This is a list of T cell receptor beta chains from one sample in a study of post-analysis software for immune sequencing data. TCRdb independently ran MiXCR on the PCR reads; one entry per CDR3 protein. The table records around 500,000 distinct CDR3 sequences, approximately 31% of them present only once. The specimen was blood. The receptors here all came from a girl younger than 18 with multiple sclerosis. Each CDR3 is given with its conserved first and last residue. Each record gives: D gene, J gene, V gene, clone size, CDR3 DNA, CDR3 protein. A D gene is named only where the DNA matches it firmly. Size tells how often a clone was seen (once, few, many) or the class of an expanded clone, and some rows leave it out.

d_gene: TRBD1
j_gene: TRBJ1-6
v_gene: TRBV4-1
abundance: NA
CDR3nt: TGCGCCAGCAGCCTCCTTGACAGGGATCATTCACCCCCCCACTTT
CDR3aa: CASSLLDRDHSPPHF

d_gene: TRBD1
j_gene: TRBJ1-2
v_gene: TRBV6-5
abundance: NA
CDR3nt: TGTGCCAGCAGTTACTCCGGACAGGGGGCTAAGGGCTACACCTTC
CDR3aa: CASSYSGQGAKGYTF

d_gene: NA
j_gene: TRBJ2-3
v_gene: TRBV5-1
abundance: few
CDR3nt: TGCGCCAGCAGCTTGGAAGTCTCCCCAGATACGCAGTATTTT
CDR3aa: CASSLEVSPDTQYF

d_gene: NA
j_gene: TRBJ1-5
v_gene: TRBV11-2
abundance: NA
CDR3nt: TGTGCCAGCAGCTTAGGCGTCGGGGCCCGAAATCAGCCCCAGCATTTT
CDR3aa: CASSLGVGARNQPQHF

d_gene: NA
j_gene: TRBJ2-5
v_gene: TRBV4-2
abundance: once
CDR3nt: TGTGCCGGCAGCCAACGCGGGACAGAACAAGAGACCCAGTACTTC
CDR3aa: CAGSQRGTEQETQYF

d_gene: NA
j_gene: TRBJ1-2
v_gene: TRBV7-9
abundance: few
CDR3nt: TGTGCCAGCAGCTACAAGGACAGAGTGTACTATGGCTACACCTTC
CDR3aa: CASSYKDRVYYGYTF

d_gene: NA
j_gene: TRBJ1-2
v_gene: TRBV29-1
abundance: many
CDR3nt: TGCAGCGTTGTTGGTCCAGCTAACTATGGCTACACCTTC
CDR3aa: CSVVGPANYGYTF

d_gene: NA
j_gene: TRBJ2-5
v_gene: TRBV20-1
abundance: NA
CDR3nt: TGCAGTGCTAGGGGGGGCCAAGAGACCCAGTACTTC
CDR3aa: CSARGGQETQYF

d_gene: TRBD1
j_gene: TRBJ2-3
v_gene: TRBV7-9
abundance: NA
CDR3nt: TGTGCCAGCAGCGCCCAGGGGGGCACAGATACGCAGTATTTT
CDR3aa: CASSAQGGTDTQYF

d_gene: NA
j_gene: TRBJ1-1
v_gene: TRBV5-1
abundance: NA
CDR3nt: TGCGCCAGCAGCTTGGACTGGGGGAGCACTGAAGCTTTCTTT
CDR3aa: CASSLDWGSTEAFF

d_gene: TRBD1
j_gene: TRBJ2-3
v_gene: TRBV5-1
abundance: NA
CDR3nt: TGCGCCAGCAGCTTGGCGACAGGGGGAACTAGCACAGATACGCAGTATTTT
CDR3aa: CASSLATGGTSTDTQYF

d_gene: NA
j_gene: TRBJ1-5
v_gene: TRBV5-5
abundance: once
CDR3nt: TGTGCCAGCAGCTTGATTCAGGGCAATCAGCCCCAGCATTTT
CDR3aa: CASSLIQGNQPQHF

d_gene: TRBD1
j_gene: TRBJ1-2
v_gene: TRBV6-5
abundance: NA
CDR3nt: TGTGCCAGCAGTTACACGGACAGGGAGGGGGCTAACTATGGCTACACCTTC
CDR3aa: CASSYTDREGANYGYTF

d_gene: NA
j_gene: TRBJ2-7
v_gene: TRBV15
abundance: NA
CDR3nt: TGTGCCACCAGCGAACACAGTATCTCCTACGAGCAGTACTTC
CDR3aa: CATSEHSISYEQYF

d_gene: NA
j_gene: TRBJ1-1
v_gene: TRBV7-2
abundance: few
CDR3nt: TGTGCCAGCAGCTTTCGGAGGCTGAACACTGAAGCTTTCTTT
CDR3aa: CASSFRRLNTEAFF

d_gene: TRBD2
j_gene: TRBJ2-5
v_gene: TRBV3-1
abundance: few
CDR3nt: TGTGCCAGCAGCCAAGAAGGCGGACTAGGAAAGACCCAGTACTTC
CDR3aa: CASSQEGGLGKTQYF

d_gene: TRBD2
j_gene: TRBJ2-7
v_gene: TRBV20-1
abundance: NA
CDR3nt: TGCAGCCCGACGGGGGGGAGCTCCTACGAGCAGTACTTC
CDR3aa: CSPTGGSSYEQYF

d_gene: NA
j_gene: TRBJ1-1
v_gene: TRBV3-1
abundance: NA
CDR3nt: TGTGCCAGCAGCCAAGGAGAGGGTGAAGCTTTCTTT
CDR3aa: CASSQGEGEAFF

d_gene: NA
j_gene: TRBJ1-6
v_gene: TRBV6-4
abundance: few
CDR3nt: TGTGCCAGCAGTGGCGACAGTTATAATTCACCCCTCCACTTT
CDR3aa: CASSGDSYNSPLHF

d_gene: NA
j_gene: TRBJ1-5
v_gene: TRBV20-1
abundance: NA
CDR3nt: TGCAGTGCTAGAGACGGGGAGCCCCAGCATTTT
CDR3aa: CSARDGEPQHF

d_gene: NA
j_gene: TRBJ2-7
v_gene: TRBV20-1
abundance: NA
CDR3nt: TGCAGTGCTAGAGTAAACTGGGCTAACGAGCAGTACTTC
CDR3aa: CSARVNWANEQYF

d_gene: NA
j_gene: TRBJ2-3
v_gene: TRBV6-2/TRBV6-3
abundance: few
CDR3nt: TGTGCCAGCAGTTACCCAGCGCTTGGGCTCACAGATACGCAGTATTTT
CDR3aa: CASSYPALGLTDTQYF

d_gene: NA
j_gene: TRBJ2-1
v_gene: TRBV6-6
abundance: NA
CDR3nt: TGTGCCAGCAGTTACTCGGGGCAGGGGGGACCGCGCAATGAGCAGGTCTTC
CDR3aa: CASSYSGQGGPRNEQVF

d_gene: TRBD1
j_gene: TRBJ2-3
v_gene: TRBV12-3/TRBV12-4
abundance: NA
CDR3nt: TGTGCCGCCGCCAGGACAGGGGGTATAGAGAGCGGGTCGCAGTATTTT
CDR3aa: CAAARTGGIESGSQYF

d_gene: NA
j_gene: TRBJ2-7
v_gene: TRBV2
abundance: NA
CDR3nt: TGTGCCAGCAGCCAAGGGGCCACCCGCGAGCAGTACTTC
CDR3aa: CASSQGATREQYF

d_gene: NA
j_gene: TRBJ2-1
v_gene: TRBV29-1
abundance: many
CDR3nt: TGCAGCGTGGAGGACGGGTACAATGAGCAGTTCTTC
CDR3aa: CSVEDGYNEQFF

d_gene: NA
j_gene: TRBJ1-1
v_gene: TRBV7-9
abundance: few
CDR3nt: TGTGCCAGCAGCTTTGGTCACGTCCTTGGGATGAACACTGAAGCTTTCTTT
CDR3aa: CASSFGHVLGMNTEAFF

d_gene: NA
j_gene: TRBJ2-5
v_gene: TRBV7-6
abundance: NA
CDR3nt: TGTGCCAGCAGCTTAGGAGGGGTCCTGGGTGAGCAGTACTTC
CDR3aa: CASSLGGVLGEQYF

d_gene: NA
j_gene: TRBJ1-2
v_gene: TRBV20-1
abundance: few
CDR3nt: TGCAGTGCTAGACCCTCGGCAGCCCGACTACCCTTTGACTACACCTTC
CDR3aa: CSARPSAARLPFDYTF

d_gene: TRBD1
j_gene: TRBJ1-1
v_gene: TRBV7-2
abundance: NA
CDR3nt: TGTGCCAGTAAGCTGTCCGGGACAGGGTGGACTGAAGCTTTCTTT
CDR3aa: CASKLSGTGWTEAFF

d_gene: TRBD1
j_gene: TRBJ1-1
v_gene: TRBV7-9
abundance: few
CDR3nt: TGTGCCGGCGCTCCGGACAGGGTGAACACTGAAGCTTTCTTT
CDR3aa: CAGAPDRVNTEAFF

d_gene: NA
j_gene: TRBJ2-1
v_gene: TRBV7-2
abundance: many
CDR3nt: TGTGCCAGCAGCTTAGCCAGATACAATGAGCAGTTCTTC
CDR3aa: CASSLARYNEQFF

d_gene: NA
j_gene: TRBJ2-6
v_gene: TRBV25-1
abundance: NA
CDR3nt: TGTGCCAGCAGCGCTTGGCAGGGGGGGGCCAACGTCCTGACTTTC
CDR3aa: CASSAWQGGANVLTF

d_gene: TRBD2
j_gene: TRBJ2-3
v_gene: TRBV4-1
abundance: once
CDR3nt: TGCGCCAGCAGACAACGGCTAGCGGGGCCAGATACGCAGTATTTT
CDR3aa: CASRQRLAGPDTQYF

d_gene: NA
j_gene: TRBJ2-3
v_gene: TRBV25-1
abundance: few
CDR3nt: TGTGCCAGCAGTGTTCTGGATACGCAGTATTTT
CDR3aa: CASSVLDTQYF

d_gene: NA
j_gene: TRBJ2-7
v_gene: TRBV7-3
abundance: NA
CDR3nt: TGTGCCGGCAGGGGACCAGGGCTCTACGAGCAGTACTTC
CDR3aa: CAGRGPGLYEQYF

d_gene: NA
j_gene: TRBJ2-3
v_gene: TRBV3-1
abundance: few
CDR3nt: TGTGCCAGCAGCCACGGATCAGATACGCAGTATTTT
CDR3aa: CASSHGSDTQYF

d_gene: NA
j_gene: TRBJ2-7
v_gene: TRBV29-1
abundance: few
CDR3nt: TGCAGCGTTGAGGGCTGGGATCTCCACGAGCAGTACTTC
CDR3aa: CSVEGWDLHEQYF

d_gene: NA
j_gene: TRBJ2-5
v_gene: TRBV12-3/TRBV12-4
abundance: NA
CDR3nt: TGTGCCAGCACCTTAGGGCATCAAGAGACCCAGTACTTC
CDR3aa: CASTLGHQETQYF

d_gene: TRBD1
j_gene: TRBJ1-2
v_gene: TRBV6-6
abundance: few
CDR3nt: TGTGCCAGCAGTTACTTGGCGACAGGGATCTATGGCTACACCTTC
CDR3aa: CASSYLATGIYGYTF

d_gene: NA
j_gene: TRBJ2-7
v_gene: TRBV10-1
abundance: few
CDR3nt: TGCGCCAGCAGTGAGGACCAATACGAGCAGTACTTC
CDR3aa: CASSEDQYEQYF

d_gene: NA
j_gene: TRBJ2-2
v_gene: TRBV20-1
abundance: few
CDR3nt: TGCAGTGCCAGGGGTGGGATCGCGAACACCGGGGAGCTGTTTTTT
CDR3aa: CSARGGIANTGELFF

d_gene: TRBD1
j_gene: TRBJ2-3
v_gene: TRBV5-1
abundance: NA
CDR3nt: TGCGCCAGCAGCTTAAGAAGGGAGACAGGGGGTGAAGATACGCAGTATTTT
CDR3aa: CASSLRRETGGEDTQYF

d_gene: TRBD1
j_gene: TRBJ2-3
v_gene: TRBV20-1
abundance: many
CDR3nt: TGCAGTGCTAGAGATGCGGGACAGGACTCAGATACGCAGTATTTT
CDR3aa: CSARDAGQDSDTQYF

d_gene: NA
j_gene: TRBJ1-1
v_gene: TRBV5-1
abundance: NA
CDR3nt: TGCGCCAGCAGCTTCTTTAGTGGAGCGACAGGAAAAACTGAAGCTTTCTTT
CDR3aa: CASSFFSGATGKTEAFF

d_gene: TRBD1
j_gene: TRBJ1-2
v_gene: TRBV6-5
abundance: NA
CDR3nt: TGTGCCAGCAGTTACGGGGCGCGGACAGGAGGCTACACCTTC
CDR3aa: CASSYGARTGGYTF

d_gene: NA
j_gene: TRBJ2-3
v_gene: TRBV11-2
abundance: NA
CDR3nt: TGTGCCAGCACAAGCCAGGGGGGCGATCTCCCAGATACGCAGTATTTT
CDR3aa: CASTSQGGDLPDTQYF

d_gene: TRBD1
j_gene: TRBJ2-2
v_gene: TRBV5-1
abundance: NA
CDR3nt: TGCGCCAGCAGCTTGCCAACAGGGGGAAGCGACACCGGGGAGCTGTTTTTT
CDR3aa: CASSLPTGGSDTGELFF

d_gene: NA
j_gene: TRBJ2-1
v_gene: TRBV18
abundance: NA
CDR3nt: TGTGCCAGCTCACCACCGTGGGTATTCGATGAGCAGTTCTTC
CDR3aa: CASSPPWVFDEQFF

d_gene: TRBD1
j_gene: TRBJ2-3
v_gene: TRBV7-9
abundance: NA
CDR3nt: TGTGCCAGCAGCCCCACAGGGGGAGTCACAGATACGCAGTATTTT
CDR3aa: CASSPTGGVTDTQYF

d_gene: TRBD2
j_gene: TRBJ2-1
v_gene: TRBV7-6
abundance: few
CDR3nt: TGTGCCAGCAGCTCCGGGACTAGCCTTTACTTTGGCAATGAGCAGTTCTTC
CDR3aa: CASSSGTSLYFGNEQFF

d_gene: NA
j_gene: TRBJ1-1
v_gene: TRBV7-6
abundance: few
CDR3nt: TGTGCCAGCAGCCCCGGGGCCGAGAACACTGAAGCTTTCTTT
CDR3aa: CASSPGAENTEAFF

d_gene: TRBD1
j_gene: TRBJ1-2
v_gene: TRBV14
abundance: NA
CDR3nt: TGTGCCAGCAGCCACCGAACAGGACAGGGGTCTGGCTACACCTTC
CDR3aa: CASSHRTGQGSGYTF

d_gene: NA
j_gene: TRBJ1-2
v_gene: TRBV25-1
abundance: NA
CDR3nt: TGTGCCAGCGGGCCGCCGGGACCGCTCGGAGGCTACACCTTC
CDR3aa: CASGPPGPLGGYTF

d_gene: NA
j_gene: TRBJ2-7
v_gene: TRBV5-1
abundance: few
CDR3nt: TGCGCCAGCAGCTTGAGGGACCCGACCTACGAGCAGTACTTC
CDR3aa: CASSLRDPTYEQYF

d_gene: NA
j_gene: TRBJ2-7
v_gene: TRBV6-2/TRBV6-3
abundance: NA
CDR3nt: TGTGCCAGCAGAAGGCTCCAACGTAACGAGCAGTACTTC
CDR3aa: CASRRLQRNEQYF